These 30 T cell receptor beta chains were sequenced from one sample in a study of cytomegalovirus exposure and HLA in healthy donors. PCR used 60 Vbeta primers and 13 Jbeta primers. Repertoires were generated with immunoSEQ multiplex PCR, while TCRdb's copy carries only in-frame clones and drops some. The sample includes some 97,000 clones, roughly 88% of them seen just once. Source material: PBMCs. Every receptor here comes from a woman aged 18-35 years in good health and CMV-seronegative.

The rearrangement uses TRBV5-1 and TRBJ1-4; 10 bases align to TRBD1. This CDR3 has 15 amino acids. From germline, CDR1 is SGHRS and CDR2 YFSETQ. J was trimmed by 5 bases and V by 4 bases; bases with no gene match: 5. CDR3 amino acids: CASSIMGQGNEKLFF. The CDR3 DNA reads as TGCGCCAGCAGCATTATGGGACAGGGGAATGAAAAACTGTTTTTT.

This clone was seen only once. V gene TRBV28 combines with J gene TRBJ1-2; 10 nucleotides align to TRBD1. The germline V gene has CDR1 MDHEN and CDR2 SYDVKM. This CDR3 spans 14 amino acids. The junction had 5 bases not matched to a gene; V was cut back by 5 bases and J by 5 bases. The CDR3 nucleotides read TGTGCCAGCAGTACCGGGACAGGGGTTTATGGCTACACCTTC. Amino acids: CASSTGTGVYGYTF.

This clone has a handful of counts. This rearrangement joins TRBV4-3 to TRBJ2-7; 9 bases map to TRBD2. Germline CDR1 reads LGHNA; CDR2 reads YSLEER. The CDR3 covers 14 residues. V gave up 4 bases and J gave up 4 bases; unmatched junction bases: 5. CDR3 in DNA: TGCGCCAGCAGCCTGCGGGGGGGCGGGTACGAGCAGTACTTC. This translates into CASSLRGGGYEQYF.

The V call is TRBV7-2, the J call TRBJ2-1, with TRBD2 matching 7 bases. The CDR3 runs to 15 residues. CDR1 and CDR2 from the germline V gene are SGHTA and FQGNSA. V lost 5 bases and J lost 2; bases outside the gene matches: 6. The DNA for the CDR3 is TGTGCCAGCAGCATGAGCGGGGCTACCTACAATGAGCAGTTCTTC. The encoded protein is CASSMSGATYNEQFF.

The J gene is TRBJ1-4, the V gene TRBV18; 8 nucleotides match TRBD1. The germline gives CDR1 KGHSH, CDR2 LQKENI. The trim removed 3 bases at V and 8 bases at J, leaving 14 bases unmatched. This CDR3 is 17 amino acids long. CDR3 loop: CASSPTRQGALTEKLFF. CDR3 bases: TGTGCCAGCTCACCCACCAGGCAGGGGGCATTAACCGAAAAACTGTTTTTT.

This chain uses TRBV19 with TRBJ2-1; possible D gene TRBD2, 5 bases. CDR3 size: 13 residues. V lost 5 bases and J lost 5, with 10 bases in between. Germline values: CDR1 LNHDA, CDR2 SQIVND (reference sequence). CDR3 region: CASSLGVNNEQFF. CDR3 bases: TGTGCCAGTAGTCTGGGAGTTAACAATGAGCAGTTCTTC. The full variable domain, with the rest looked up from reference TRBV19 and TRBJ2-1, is DGGITQSPKYLFRKEGQNVTLSCEQNLNHDAMYWYRQDPGQGLRLIYYSQIVNDFQKGDIAEGYSVSREKKESFPLTVTSAQKNPTAFYLCASSLGVNNEQFFGPGTRLTVL.

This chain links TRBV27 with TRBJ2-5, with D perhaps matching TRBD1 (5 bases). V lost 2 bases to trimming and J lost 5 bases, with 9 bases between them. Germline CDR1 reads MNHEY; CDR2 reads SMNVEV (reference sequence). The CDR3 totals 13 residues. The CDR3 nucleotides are TGTGCCAGCAGTTTAGGGGCGTGGGAGACCCAGTACTTC. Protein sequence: CASSLGAWETQYF.

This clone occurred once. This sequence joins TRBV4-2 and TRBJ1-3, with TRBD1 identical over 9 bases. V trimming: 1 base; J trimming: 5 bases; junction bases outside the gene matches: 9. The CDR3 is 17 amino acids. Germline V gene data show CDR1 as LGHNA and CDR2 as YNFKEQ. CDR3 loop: CASSQVSDRGIRNTIYF. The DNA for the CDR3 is TGTGCCAGCAGCCAAGTATCCGACAGGGGGATTAGAAACACCATATATTTT.

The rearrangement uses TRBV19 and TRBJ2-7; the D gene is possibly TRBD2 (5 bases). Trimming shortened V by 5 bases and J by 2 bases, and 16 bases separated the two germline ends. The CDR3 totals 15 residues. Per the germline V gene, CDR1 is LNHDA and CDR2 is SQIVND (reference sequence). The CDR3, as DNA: TGTGCCAGTAGTGCACCCGGGGAAGCACCCTACGAGCAGTACTTC. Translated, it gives CASSAPGEAPYEQYF. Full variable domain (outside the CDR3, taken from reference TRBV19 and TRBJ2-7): DGGITQSPKYLFRKEGQNVTLSCEQNLNHDAMYWYRQDPGQGLRLIYYSQIVNDFQKGDIAEGYSVSREKKESFPLTVTSAQKNPTAFYLCASSAPGEAPYEQYFGPGTRLTVT.

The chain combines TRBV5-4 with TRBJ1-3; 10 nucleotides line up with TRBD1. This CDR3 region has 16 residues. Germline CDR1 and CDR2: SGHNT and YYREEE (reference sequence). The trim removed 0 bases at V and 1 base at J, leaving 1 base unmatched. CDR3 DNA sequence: TGTGCCAGCAGCTTGGGGACAGGGGGTTCTGGAAACACCATATATTTT. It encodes CASSLGTGGSGNTIYF.

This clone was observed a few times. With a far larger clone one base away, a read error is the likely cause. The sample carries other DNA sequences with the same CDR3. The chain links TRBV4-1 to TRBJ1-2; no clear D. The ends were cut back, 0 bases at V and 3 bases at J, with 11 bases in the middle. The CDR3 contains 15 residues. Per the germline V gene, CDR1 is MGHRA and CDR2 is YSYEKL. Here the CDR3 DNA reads TGCGCCAGCAGCCAAGATGGCTCCCGCTACTATGGCTACACCTTC. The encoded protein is CASSQDGSRYYGYTF.

The CDR3 bases are TGTGCCAATTCAACGGGACCCATGTGGGAGGGGTATGGCTACACCTTC. Its translation: CANSTGPMWEGYGYTF. The gene calls are TRBV28 and TRBJ1-2; D perhaps matches TRBD1 (5 bases). V was shortened by 10 bases and J by 5 bases, with 26 bases between the two germline ends. Germline V lookup: CDR1 MDHEN, CDR2 SYDVKM. This CDR3 is built from 16 residues.

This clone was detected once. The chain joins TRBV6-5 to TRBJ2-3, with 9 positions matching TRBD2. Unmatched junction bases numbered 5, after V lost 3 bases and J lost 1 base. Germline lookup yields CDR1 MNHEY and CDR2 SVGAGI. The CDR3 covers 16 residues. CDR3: CASSYKRLAGTDTQYF. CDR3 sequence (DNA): TGTGCCAGCAGTTATAAGCGACTAGCGGGCACAGATACGCAGTATTTT.

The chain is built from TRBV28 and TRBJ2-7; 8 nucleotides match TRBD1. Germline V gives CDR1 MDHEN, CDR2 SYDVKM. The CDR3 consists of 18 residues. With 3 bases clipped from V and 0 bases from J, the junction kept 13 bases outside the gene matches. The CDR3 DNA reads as TGTGCCAGCAGTTTTCTGGGTTTTGGGACAGGCGACTCCTACGAGCAGTACTTC. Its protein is CASSFLGFGTGDSYEQYF.

CDR3 in amino acids: CASSSWADNEQFF. The CDR3 DNA is TGTGCCAGCAGCTCGTGGGCTGACAATGAGCAGTTCTTC. The chain is built from TRBV5-4 and TRBJ2-1; unclear D gene. V gave up 3 bases and J gave up 5 bases, with 9 bases separating them. The germline V gene has CDR1 SGHNT and CDR2 YYREEE (reference sequence). This CDR3 is built from 13 residues.

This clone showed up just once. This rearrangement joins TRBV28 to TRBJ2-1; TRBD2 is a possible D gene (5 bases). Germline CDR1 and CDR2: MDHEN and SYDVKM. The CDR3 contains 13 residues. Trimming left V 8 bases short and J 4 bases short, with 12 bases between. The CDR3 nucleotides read TGTGCCAGCGTCATCCGGGGTTACAATGAGCAGTTCTTC. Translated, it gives CASVIRGYNEQFF.

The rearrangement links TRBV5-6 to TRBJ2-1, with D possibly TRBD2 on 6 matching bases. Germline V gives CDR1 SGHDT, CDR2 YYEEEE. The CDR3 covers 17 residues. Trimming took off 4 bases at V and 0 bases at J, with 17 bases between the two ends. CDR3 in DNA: TGTGCCAGCAGCCCCCTGGGTAGCGGAAGCTCCTACAATGAGCAGTTCTTC. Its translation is CASSPLGSGSSYNEQFF.

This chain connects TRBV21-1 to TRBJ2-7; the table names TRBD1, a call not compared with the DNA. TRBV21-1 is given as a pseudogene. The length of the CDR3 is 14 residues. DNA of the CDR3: TGTGCCAGCAGCAAAGGCGACAAAACCTACGAGCAGTACTTC. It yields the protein CASSKGDKTYEQYF.

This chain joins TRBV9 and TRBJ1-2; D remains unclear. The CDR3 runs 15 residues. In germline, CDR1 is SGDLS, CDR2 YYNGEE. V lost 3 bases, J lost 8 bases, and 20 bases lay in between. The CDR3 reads CASSERPDSTGGYTF. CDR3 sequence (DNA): TGTGCCAGCAGCGAGAGACCAGACTCCACGGGAGGCTACACCTTC.

The chain's CDR3 is CASSLSGLGGRYQDEKLFF. CDR3 nucleotide sequence: TGTGCCAGCAGCTTATCGGGGCTGGGGGGGCGATATCAGGATGAAAAACTGTTTTTT. The chain links TRBV7-8 to TRBJ1-4, with D perhaps TRBD1 (6 bases). This CDR3 has 19 amino acids. Germline V gene lookup returns CDR1 SGHVS and CDR2 FQNEAQ. Trimming took off 2 bases at V and 6 bases at J, with 25 bases between the two ends.

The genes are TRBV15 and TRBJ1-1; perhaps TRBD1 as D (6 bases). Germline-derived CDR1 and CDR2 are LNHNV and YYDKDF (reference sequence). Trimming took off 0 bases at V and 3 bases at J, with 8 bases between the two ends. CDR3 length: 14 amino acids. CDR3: CATSRDGQYTEAFF. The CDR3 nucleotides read TGTGCCACCAGCAGAGACGGACAGTACACTGAAGCTTTCTTT.

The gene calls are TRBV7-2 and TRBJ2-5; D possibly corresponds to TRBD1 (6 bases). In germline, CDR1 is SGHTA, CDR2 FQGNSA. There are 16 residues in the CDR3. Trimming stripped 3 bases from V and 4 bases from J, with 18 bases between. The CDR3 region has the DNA TGTGCCAGCAGCTTCACCCGGGACACCCAAGGAGAGACCCAGTACTTC. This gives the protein CASSFTRDTQGETQYF.

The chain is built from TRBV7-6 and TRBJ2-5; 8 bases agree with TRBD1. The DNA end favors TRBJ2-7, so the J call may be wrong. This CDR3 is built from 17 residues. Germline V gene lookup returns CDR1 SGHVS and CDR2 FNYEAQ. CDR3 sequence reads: CASSLTLPDRAPYEQYF. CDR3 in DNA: TGTGCCAGCAGCTTAACTCTTCCGGACAGGGCACCCTACGAGCAGTACTTC.

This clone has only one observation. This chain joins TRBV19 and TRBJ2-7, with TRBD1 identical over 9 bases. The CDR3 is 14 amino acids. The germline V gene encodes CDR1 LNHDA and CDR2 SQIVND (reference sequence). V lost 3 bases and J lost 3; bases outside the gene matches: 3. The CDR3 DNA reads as TGTGCCAGTAGTATGCGGACAGGGGTCTACGAGCAGTACTTC. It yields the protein CASSMRTGVYEQYF.

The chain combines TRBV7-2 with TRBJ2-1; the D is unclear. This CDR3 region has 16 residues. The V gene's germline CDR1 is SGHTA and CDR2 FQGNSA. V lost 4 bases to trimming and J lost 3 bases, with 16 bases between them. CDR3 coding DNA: TGTGCCAGCAGCTCCTCGCCCTCTTACGGCTACAATGAGCAGTTCTTC. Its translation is CASSSSPSYGYNEQFF. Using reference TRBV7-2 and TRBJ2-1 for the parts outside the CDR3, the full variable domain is GAGVSQSPSNKVTEKGKDVELRCDPISGHTALYWYRQSLGQGLEFLIYFQGNSAPDKSGLPSDRFSAERTGGSVSTLTIQRTQQEDSAVYLCASSSSPSYGYNEQFFGPGTRLTVL.

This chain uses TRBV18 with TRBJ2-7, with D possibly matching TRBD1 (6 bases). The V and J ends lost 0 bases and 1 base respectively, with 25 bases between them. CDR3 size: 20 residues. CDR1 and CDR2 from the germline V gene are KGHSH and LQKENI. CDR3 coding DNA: TGTGCCAGCTCACCACCGGGGGAGTCTTTCGGGACAAGGCCATCCTACGAGCAGTACTTC. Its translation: CASSPPGESFGTRPSYEQYF.

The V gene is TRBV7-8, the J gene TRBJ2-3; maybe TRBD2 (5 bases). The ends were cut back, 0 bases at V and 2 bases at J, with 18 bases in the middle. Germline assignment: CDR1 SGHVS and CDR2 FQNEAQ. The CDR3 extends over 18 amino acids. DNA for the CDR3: TGTGCCAGCAGCTTAGCCGGGTTAATACGGGGTTACACAGATACGCAGTATTTT. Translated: CASSLAGLIRGYTDTQYF.

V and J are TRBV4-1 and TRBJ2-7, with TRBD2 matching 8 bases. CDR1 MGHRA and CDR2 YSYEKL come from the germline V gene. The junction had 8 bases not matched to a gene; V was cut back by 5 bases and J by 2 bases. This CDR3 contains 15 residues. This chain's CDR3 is CASSVRGGSAYEQYF. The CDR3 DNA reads TGCGCCAGCAGCGTTCGGGGGGGGAGCGCCTACGAGCAGTACTTC.

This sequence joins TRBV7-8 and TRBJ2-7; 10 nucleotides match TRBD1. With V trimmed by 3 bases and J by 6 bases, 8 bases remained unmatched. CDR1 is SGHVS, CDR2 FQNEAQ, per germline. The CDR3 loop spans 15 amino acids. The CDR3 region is CASSLSGTGASEQYF. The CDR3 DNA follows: TGTGCCAGCAGCTTGTCTGGGACAGGGGCGTCCGAGCAGTACTTC.

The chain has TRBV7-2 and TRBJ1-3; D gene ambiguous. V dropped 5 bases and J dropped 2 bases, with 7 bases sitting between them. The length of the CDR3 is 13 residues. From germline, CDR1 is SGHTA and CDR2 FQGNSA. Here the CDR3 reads CASSTSPGNTIYF. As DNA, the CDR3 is TGTGCCAGCAGCACGAGTCCTGGAAACACCATATATTTT.